This entry is about one T cell receptor beta chain. Its antigen specificity is not known. There are no base qualities to consult, and no much larger clone falls within one base. The data derive from a study of blood T cell repertoires in COVID-19 (dated by TCRdb to 2018 to 2021). Background on the whole study: Samples covering the acute and convalescent phases of COVID-19 were provided by collaborators in the United States, Italy and Spain. HLA class I and class II types, where available, came from metadata supplied by the sample provider rather than from assay-based typing. Sample metadata almost always included a de-identified subject ID, COVID-19 status, age in years and sex. The dataset comprised deeply sampled blood TCRbeta repertoires from subjects exposed to, actively infected with, or recovered from COVID-19. The repertoires were released in a freely available public database intended as a resource for research on the immune response to SARS-CoV-2. The material from the prospective study consisted of cDNA or gDNA derived from T cells, B-cell-depleted T cells, or PBMCs. The samples were drawn from the first 160 participants of the ongoing ImmuneRACE study and from 1,254 subjects provided by 6 global collaborators. On the study overall, not on this receptor specifically: How much clinical and demographic metadata was included differed by source and by participant, and the metadata was provided uncurated.

CDR1 is given as SGHRS and CDR2 as YFSETQ, both from the germline V gene. The CDR3 contains 13 residues, cysteine and phenylalanine counted. Of all the DNA, just the CDR3 is kept, 39 bases in frame from base 1. Relative to germline, V is 0 bases shorter and J is 7 bases shorter, with 8 bases between their ends. TCRbeta CDR3 regions were amplified from genomic DNA using the immunoSEQ Assay, a bias-controlled multiplex PCR. Processing in the source paper ran as follows. Nucleated cell counts per sample were estimated from amplification of reference gene primers within the assay. Sequence reads were collapsed and filtered to measure the absolute abundance of every unique TCRbeta CDR3 rearrangement. For each sample, productive Simpson clonality was calculated by taking the square root of Simpson's diversity index across productive rearrangements. TCRdb provides this immuneACCESS table in a form limited to in-frame rearrangements. Some clones are lacking; in checked studies, under half of them reflect an unresolved V gene, and why the rest are absent is not known. The V and J calls and clone size come from that table; D and trimming were worked out from the DNA. The sample table records around 68,000 clones; approximately 80% of these occur just once. The ten largest account for approximately 10% of the sample.

Whole blood was collected in K2EDTA tubes by collaborating institutions according to the institutions' own protocols. For TCRbeta analysis, collaborators shipped samples in one of three forms: frozen whole blood, isolated PBMCs, or DNA extracted from either of those sample types. This receptor chain uses TRBV5-1 and TRBJ1-5; TRBD1 is possibly the D segment (6 matching bases). What was sequenced was peripheral blood. The sequence was collected from a woman between 45 and 60 years old with acute or convalescent COVID-19. The CDR3 reads as follows: CASSLGGQQPQHF. The DNA sequence is given as TGCGCCAGCAGCTTGGGGGGGCAGCAGCCCCAGCATTTT.